This note documents a single T cell receptor (beta chain) sequence. This sample is part of a study of regulatory T cells in long-lasting Graves disease. Building the TCR beta libraries relied on iRepertoire HTBI primers, and CDR3 regions underwent Arm-PCR. TCRdb independently ran MiXCR on the multiplex PCR reads; one entry per CDR3 protein. Of some 450,000 distinct CDR3 sequences listed, roughly 15% are singletons. V was pared by 6 bases and J by 6 bases, with 10 bases of the junction left unmatched. The CDR3 consists of 15 residues. Germline CDR1 is MDHEN and CDR2 is SYDVKM. Time point here: newly diagnosed GD, antithyroid drugs for less than 3 months. Extracted RNA from PBMCs served as the source of the TCR library. This same sample was also taken into another study, of T cells in Graves' hyperthyroidism and ophthalmopathy.

Specimen: peripheral blood mononuclear cells (PBMCs), collected at new diagnosis, from a patient treated with antithyroid drugs. This TCR derives from a woman aged 25-40 years with Graves disease. V and J are TRBV28 and TRBJ2-1; 8 nucleotides agree with TRBD1. CDR3 coding DNA: TGTGCCAGCAGGCCTCCCGGACAGGGTTTCAATGAGCAGTTCTTC. Protein: CASRPPGQGFNEQFF.